This TCR beta chain was captured in a study of technical replicates of blood from four donors. Germline CDR1 SGHNT, CDR2 YYREEE (reference sequence). Trimming took off 4 bases at V and 8 bases at J, with 9 bases between the two ends. The CDR3 is 11 amino acids. Assay used: immunoSEQ multiplex PCR; TCRdb lists only in-frame clones, some missing. The data contain 75,000 to 95,000 clones, just under 95% of them singletons. This clonotype was obtained from a human donor in good health. The chain employs TRBV5-4 and TRBJ1-2; unclear D gene. The sequenced material came from T cells isolated from PBMCs. For the CDR3, the DNA is TGTGCCAGCAGCCAAAGGAGGGGCTACACCTTC. It yields the protein CASSQRRGYTF.